The rows below give T cell receptor beta chains drawn from one sample of a study of cytomegalovirus exposure and HLA in healthy donors. Assay used: immunoSEQ multiplex PCR; TCRdb lists only in-frame clones, some missing. The sample carries approximately 170,000 clones, more than 60% recorded once. Source material: PBMCs. These receptors originate from a female donor in good health and CMV-seronegative. The CDR3 runs from the conserved cysteine through the conserved F or W. The D gene is left open where the match is weak. For some rows the clone size is stated as once, few or many, or as a class when expanded; others skip it.

-	-	TRBJ1-2	TRBV5-4	CASSGGGRVIQNVF	TGTGCCAGCAGCGGGGGGGGCAGGGTAATTCAGAATGTCTTC
-	-	TRBJ1-2	TRBV29-1	CSVGGGIYGYTF	TGCAGCGTTGGCGGGGGAATTTATGGCTACACCTTC
-	-	TRBJ2-7	TRBV28	CASSSTDVGLVYEQYF	TGTGCCAGCAGCTCAACCGACGTGGGGCTTGTTTACGAGCAGTACTTC
-	-	TRBJ2-7	TRBV5-6	CASSLGRGINEQYF	TGTGCCAGCAGCTTGGGTAGAGGGATAAACGAGCAGTACTTC
-	-	TRBJ1-2	TRBV2	CASSDAGVNYGYTF	TGTGCCAGCAGTGATGCGGGGGTTAATTATGGCTACACCTTC
TRBD2	-	TRBJ2-7	TRBV7-9	CASSRGAGVKINEQYF	TGTGCCAGCAGCCGCGGGGCGGGAGTTAAAATCAACGAGCAGTACTTC
TRBD1	-	TRBJ1-4	TRBV5-1	CASSLGGQGSSYEKLFF	TGCGCCAGCAGCTTGGGAGGACAGGGCTCATCGTACGAAAAACTGTTTTTT
TRBD2	-	TRBJ2-7	TRBV10-3	CAISVGGRDGDEQYF	TGTGCCATCAGTGTCGGCGGGAGGGACGGGGACGAGCAGTACTTC
TRBD1	-	TRBJ2-1	TRBV28	CASSSGQGRYNEQFF	TGTGCCAGCAGCTCGGGACAGGGGAGGTACAATGAGCAGTTCTTC
TRBD1	few	TRBJ1-2	TRBV7-9	CASSLSVDRGGYTF	TGTGCCAGCAGCTTATCAGTGGACAGGGGTGGCTACACCTTC
TRBD2	-	TRBJ2-1	TRBV11-3	CASSLDPGTSGGQYNEQFF	TGTGCCAGCAGCTTAGATCCCGGGACTAGCGGGGGGCAATACAATGAGCAGTTCTTC
-	-	TRBJ1-1	TRBV7-3	CASSSTPNTEAFF	TGTGCCAGCAGCTCCACTCCGAACACTGAAGCTTTCTTT
TRBD2	once	TRBJ2-5	TRBV27	CASSLGLAGGQETQYF	TGTGCCAGCAGTCTTGGACTAGCGGGAGGTCAAGAGACCCAGTACTTC
TRBD1	-	TRBJ1-3	TRBV2	CASSPGQGIGNTIYF	TGTGCCAGCAGTCCCGGACAGGGTATTGGAAACACCATATATTTT
TRBD1	-	TRBJ1-5	TRBV5-3	CARSQPGQGYNQPQHF	TGTGCCAGAAGCCAACCGGGACAGGGATACAATCAGCCCCAGCATTTT
-	-	TRBJ2-7	TRBV18	CASSPLRDWTYEQYF	TGTGCCAGCTCACCACTCAGGGACTGGACCTACGAGCAGTACTTC
TRBD1	-	TRBJ2-1	TRBV6-1	CASSEAWTGDRNEQFF	TGTGCCAGCAGTGAAGCGTGGACAGGGGATCGCAATGAGCAGTTCTTC
-	-	TRBJ2-7	TRBV5-1	CASSFLTGSDYEQYF	TGCGCCAGCAGCTTTCTCACAGGGTCCGACTACGAGCAGTACTTC
TRBD2	-	TRBJ2-2	TRBV27	CASSSGANTGELFF	TGTGCCAGCTCGAGCGGGGCCAACACCGGGGAGCTGTTTTTT
-	-	TRBJ2-7	TRBV6-5	CASSPDRTSYEQYF	TGTGCCAGCAGTCCCGACAGGACCTCCTACGAGCAGTACTTC
-	-	TRBJ2-2	TRBV28	CASSLQETGELFF	TGTGCCAGCAGCCTGCAGGAAACCGGGGAGCTGTTTTTT
-	few	TRBJ2-7	TRBV7-2	CASSSGLGLDEQYF	TGTGCCAGCAGCTCAGGACTTGGTCTTGACGAGCAGTACTTC
TRBD1	once	TRBJ1-5	TRBV28	CASSQGDRGAKQPQHF	TGTGCCAGCAGCCAAGGGGACAGGGGGGCCAAACAGCCCCAGCATTTT
TRBD1	-	TRBJ1-1	TRBV5-1	CASSESDRGDTEAFF	TGCGCCAGCAGCGAATCGGACAGGGGAGACACTGAAGCTTTCTTT
TRBD1	-	TRBJ1-5	TRBV2	CASSDTGTEVHSNQPQHF	TGTGCCAGCAGCGACACCGGGACAGAGGTTCATAGCAATCAGCCCCAGCATTTT
TRBD2	-	TRBJ2-5	TRBV4-1	CASSQGGLAGGFQETQYF	TGCGCCAGCAGCCAAGGGGGACTAGCGGGAGGGTTCCAAGAGACCCAGTACTTC
-	-	TRBJ2-5	TRBV2	CASSQNSQETQYF	TGTGCCAGCAGCCAAAACTCCCAAGAGACCCAGTACTTC
-	-	TRBJ1-6	TRBV6-1	CASRGGSTPLHF	TGTGCCAGCAGGGGGGGGTCGACACCCCTCCACTTT
TRBD1	few	TRBJ1-5	TRBV28	CASRPRDRGRRNQPQHF	TGTGCCAGCAGACCAAGGGACAGGGGGCGAAGAAATCAGCCCCAGCATTTT
-	-	TRBJ1-4	TRBV4-1	CASSQEIRGYEKLFF	TGCGCCAGCAGCCAAGAGATTCGGGGGTATGAAAAACTGTTTTTT
TRBD1	-	TRBJ2-1	TRBV7-9	CSSSARDRGANEQFF	TGTTCCAGCAGCGCCCGGGACAGGGGTGCCAATGAGCAGTTCTTC
-	-	TRBJ2-3	TRBV18	CASSPATDTQYF	TGTGCCAGCTCACCGGCCACAGATACGCAGTATTTT
-	-	TRBJ2-7	TRBV19	CASSRQVFAYEQYF	TGTGCCAGTTCGCGACAGGTGTTTGCCTACGAGCAGTACTTC
-	-	TRBJ2-3	TRBV25-1	CASSLDTTDTQYF	TGTGCCAGCAGTCTGGACACCACAGATACGCAGTATTTT
TRBD1	few	TRBJ2-7	TRBV18	CASSPPVGTGVYEQYF	TGTGCCAGCTCACCACCGGTTGGTACAGGGGTCTACGAGCAGTACTTC
TRBD1	-	TRBJ2-7	TRBV15	CATSEGAEQYF	TGTGCCACCAGCGAGGGGGCCGAGCAGTACTTC
-	-	TRBJ1-6	TRBV14	CASSQQYNSPLHF	TGTGCCAGCAGCCAGCAGTATAATTCACCCCTCCACTTT
-	-	TRBJ2-7	TRBV19	CASSISGVGEQYF	TGTGCCAGTAGTATCTCAGGGGTTGGAGAGCAGTACTTC
-	-	TRBJ2-2	TRBV6-5	CASSYSIPGNGELFF	TGTGCCAGCAGTTACTCGATCCCAGGAAACGGGGAGCTGTTTTTT
TRBD2	-	TRBJ2-3	TRBV29-1	CSVPSGGVADTQYF	TGCAGCGTCCCTAGCGGAGGAGTCGCAGATACGCAGTATTTT
-	-	TRBJ2-1	TRBV2	CASRLIDNEQFF	TGTGCCAGCAGACTTATTGACAATGAGCAGTTCTTC
TRBD2	-	TRBJ2-1	TRBV6-5	CASSRDGGFSNEQFF	TGTGCCAGCAGTCGCGACGGGGGGTTCTCCAATGAGCAGTTCTTC
TRBD2	once	TRBJ2-1	TRBV7-3	CASSLMSGGPLNEQFF	TGTGCCAGCAGCTTAATGAGCGGGGGGCCTCTTAATGAGCAGTTCTTC
-	once	TRBJ1-1	TRBV7-6	CASSLSPLPNTEAFF	TGTGCCAGCAGCTTATCCCCCCTACCGAACACTGAAGCTTTCTTT
-	few	TRBJ1-1	TRBV28	CASSSDRNTEAFF	TGTGCCAGCAGTTCGGACAGGAACACTGAAGCTTTCTTT
TRBD2	-	TRBJ2-7	TRBV7-9	CASSSLAGSGYEQYF	TGTGCCAGCAGCTCCCTAGCGGGATCCGGCTACGAGCAGTACTTC
TRBD1	-	TRBJ1-5	TRBV19	CASSGTAYQPQHF	TGTGCCAGTAGTGGGACAGCATATCAGCCCCAGCATTTT
-	-	TRBJ2-1	TRBV14	CASSQVGGLRAGNEQFF	TGTGCCAGCAGCCAAGTCGGGGGACTGCGGGCGGGCAATGAGCAGTTCTTC
-	-	TRBJ1-1	TRBV18	CASSSSGPSWGGTEAFF	TGTGCCAGCTCATCCTCGGGGCCCTCTTGGGGGGGCACTGAAGCTTTCTTT